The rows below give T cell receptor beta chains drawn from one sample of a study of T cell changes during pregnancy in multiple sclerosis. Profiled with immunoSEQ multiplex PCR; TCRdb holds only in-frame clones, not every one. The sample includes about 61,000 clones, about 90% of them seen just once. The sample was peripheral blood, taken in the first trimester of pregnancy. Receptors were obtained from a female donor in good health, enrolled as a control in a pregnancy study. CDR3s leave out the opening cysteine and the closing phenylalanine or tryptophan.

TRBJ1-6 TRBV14 ASSKDRGGSPLH
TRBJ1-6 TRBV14 ASSQIRPEGNNSPLH
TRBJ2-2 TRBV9 ASSVVAGDTGELF
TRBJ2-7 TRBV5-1 ASSLDVGTGSYEQY
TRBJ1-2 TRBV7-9 ASSLRSTGSSQHGYT
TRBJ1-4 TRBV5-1 ASPTASLANEKLF
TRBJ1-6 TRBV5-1 ASSSDSTGNNSPLH
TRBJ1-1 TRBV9 ASSVDRGSEAF
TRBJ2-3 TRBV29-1 SVSEVTDTQY
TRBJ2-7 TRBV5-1 ASRPATGTGGAGEQY
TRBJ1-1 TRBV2 ASRDFTGLAF
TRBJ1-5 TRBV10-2 ASSAGGNQPQH
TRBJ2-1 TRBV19 ASSSGGPSLYNEQF
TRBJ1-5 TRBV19 ASSMSWGGMNQPQH
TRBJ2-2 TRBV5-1 ASSTEWTSGGNTGELF
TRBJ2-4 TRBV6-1 ASTKEGGGVNIQY
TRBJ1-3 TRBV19 ATSSVGASGNTIY
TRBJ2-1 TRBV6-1 ASSELDGLGGNLWNEQF
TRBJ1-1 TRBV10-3 AIRSVGNTEAF
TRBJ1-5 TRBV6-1 ASSREVFQPQH
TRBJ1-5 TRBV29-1 SVGEGNQPQH
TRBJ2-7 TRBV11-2 ASSLGRLSSYEQY
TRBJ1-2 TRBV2 ASTVNRVQGYT
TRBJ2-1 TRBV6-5 ASRDRPLTSDEQF
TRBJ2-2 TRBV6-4 ASRRDSLNTGELF